This TCR beta chain stems from a study of shared clonotypes between healthy human individuals. Clones were sequenced by immunoSEQ multiplex PCR, and TCRdb holds only the in-frame ones, with some missing. This sample carries millions of clones, about 94% of them seen once, and the ten largest clones take around 1.1%. The CDR3 runs to 16 residues. Germline CDR1 and CDR2: SGHRS and YFSETQ. The trim removed 6 bases at V and 7 bases at J, leaving 13 bases unmatched. CD8 cells regarded as naive lacked CD45RO, were positively chosen for CCR7, and omitted terminally differentiated effector memory CD45RA+ cells.

This TCR was sampled from a man between 18 and 35 years old in good health. The rearrangement joins TRBV5-1 to TRBJ1-4, with TRBD1 identical over 9 bases. Sequencing used naive CD8+ T cells sorted from blood. The DNA of the CDR3 is TGCGCCAGCACCCCTGGGGGTGCGGACAGGGGTGAAAAACTGTTTTTT. Translation: CASTPGGADRGEKLFF.